A selection of T cell receptor beta chains follows, all from one sample in a study of human T cells and chemical hapten exposure. MiXCR was run by TCRdb on the RACE reads, yielding one entry per CDR3 protein. The sample yields approximately 84,000 distinct CDR3 sequences, 11% seen once. The material was whole blood, obtained in connection with sensitization to the hapten diphenylcyclopropenone (DPC). The receptors stem from a man aged 18 to 35 with alopecia areata. Some clones in this sample may be carry-over from other donors' samples. Both conserved end residues are part of each CDR3. Fields, in order: clone size, V gene, J gene, D gene, CDR3 DNA, CDR3 protein. D genes are given only for firm matches. The size entry is marked missing in some rows and otherwise reads once, few, many or a size class.

clone_size: -; v_call: TRBV7-9; j_call: TRBJ2-7; d_call: TRBD1; cdr3_nt: TGTGCCAGCAGCTTGACAGGGCATTCCTACGAGCAGTACTTC; cdr3_aa: CASSLTGHSYEQYF
clone_size: few; v_call: TRBV11-2; j_call: TRBJ1-1; d_call: TRBD1; cdr3_nt: TGTGCCAGCAGCTCGGGACAGGCTAGCTTGGAAGCTTTCTTT; cdr3_aa: CASSSGQASLEAFF
clone_size: few; v_call: TRBV20-1; j_call: TRBJ1-5; d_call: -; cdr3_nt: TGCAGTGCTAGAGATAGGAGGGGATCTCAGCCCCAGCATTTT; cdr3_aa: CSARDRRGSQPQHF
clone_size: -; v_call: TRBV5-5; j_call: TRBJ1-4; d_call: TRBD1; cdr3_nt: TGTGCCAGCAGCAAAGGGGGCGCGGATGAAAAACTGTTTTTT; cdr3_aa: CASSKGGADEKLFF
clone_size: many; v_call: TRBV5-1; j_call: TRBJ2-5; d_call: TRBD2; cdr3_nt: TGCGCCAGCAGCACCGGACTAGCGGGGTCAACGGGAGAGACCCAGTACTTC; cdr3_aa: CASSTGLAGSTGETQYF
clone_size: many; v_call: TRBV9; j_call: TRBJ1-1; d_call: -; cdr3_nt: TGTGCCAGCAGCGTAGTCGGGGGAATCCAAAGGTCATCTGAAGCTTTCTTT; cdr3_aa: CASSVVGGIQRSSEAFF
clone_size: few; v_call: TRBV28; j_call: TRBJ2-1; d_call: -; cdr3_nt: TGTGCCAGCAGTCCCAGGGATGAGCAGTTCTTC; cdr3_aa: CASSPRDEQFF
clone_size: many; v_call: TRBV7-3; j_call: TRBJ1-2; d_call: TRBD1; cdr3_nt: TGTGCCAGCAGCTTTAGATTACAGGGGTCTAACTATGGCTACACCTTC; cdr3_aa: CASSFRLQGSNYGYTF
clone_size: few; v_call: TRBV6-2/TRBV6-3; j_call: TRBJ2-1; d_call: TRBD2; cdr3_nt: TGTGCCAGCAGGACTAGCTGGGAGCAGTTCTTC; cdr3_aa: CASRTSWEQFF
clone_size: few; v_call: TRBV5-1; j_call: TRBJ1-1; d_call: -; cdr3_nt: TGCGCCAGCAGCTCCGAGGGACGGAACACTGAAGCTTTCTTT; cdr3_aa: CASSSEGRNTEAFF
clone_size: -; v_call: TRBV2; j_call: TRBJ2-4; d_call: TRBD2; cdr3_nt: TGTGCCAGCAGTCCGCCGGGACTAAAAAACATTCAGTACTTC; cdr3_aa: CASSPPGLKNIQYF
clone_size: few; v_call: TRBV11-2; j_call: TRBJ1-5; d_call: -; cdr3_nt: TGTGCCAGCAGCTGGGAAGTGAGACAGCCCCAGCATTTT; cdr3_aa: CASSWEVRQPQHF
clone_size: many; v_call: TRBV4-2; j_call: TRBJ1-1; d_call: -; cdr3_nt: TGTGCCAGCAGCCAAGTTCCGGGAGGCCGAGCCACTGAAGCTTTCTTT; cdr3_aa: CASSQVPGGRATEAFF
clone_size: -; v_call: TRBV7-6; j_call: TRBJ2-7; d_call: -; cdr3_nt: TGTGCCAGCAGCTTAGGGGTTGGCCTCGAGCAGTACTTC; cdr3_aa: CASSLGVGLEQYF
clone_size: many; v_call: TRBV7-2; j_call: TRBJ1-6; d_call: -; cdr3_nt: TGTGCCAGCAGCTTAGTGGCCGAATATAATTCACCCCTCCACTTT; cdr3_aa: CASSLVAEYNSPLHF
clone_size: -; v_call: TRBV9; j_call: TRBJ2-3; d_call: -; cdr3_nt: TGTGCCAGCAGCGTAGCTGGGTCTAGCACAGATACGCAGTATTTT; cdr3_aa: CASSVAGSSTDTQYF
clone_size: many; v_call: TRBV7-6; j_call: TRBJ2-1; d_call: -; cdr3_nt: TGTGCCAGCAGCTTAGTAACGGGGCCGGGGACCCTTTACAATGAGCAGTTCTTC; cdr3_aa: CASSLVTGPGTLYNEQFF
clone_size: many; v_call: TRBV27; j_call: TRBJ1-4; d_call: -; cdr3_nt: TGTGCCAGCAGTTTAAAACTCGGTGAAAAACTGTTTTTT; cdr3_aa: CASSLKLGEKLFF
clone_size: few; v_call: TRBV6-2/TRBV6-3; j_call: TRBJ2-5; d_call: TRBD2; cdr3_nt: TGTGCCAGCAGCCCTAGCGGGGGGCTACAAGAGACCCAGTACTTC; cdr3_aa: CASSPSGGLQETQYF
clone_size: few; v_call: TRBV29-1; j_call: TRBJ2-2; d_call: -; cdr3_nt: TGCAGCTTCGACCTGGGGCCCGGGGAGCTGTTTTTT; cdr3_aa: CSFDLGPGELFF
clone_size: -; v_call: TRBV11-2; j_call: TRBJ2-5; d_call: -; cdr3_nt: TGTGCCAGCAGCCCTGGGCCTTCGGAGACCCAGTACTTC; cdr3_aa: CASSPGPSETQYF
clone_size: few; v_call: TRBV9; j_call: TRBJ2-4; d_call: TRBD1; cdr3_nt: TGTGCCAGCAGCCCAGGGACAGGGGATGGCAAAAACATTCAGTACTTC; cdr3_aa: CASSPGTGDGKNIQYF
clone_size: many; v_call: TRBV5-1; j_call: TRBJ1-5; d_call: TRBD1; cdr3_nt: TGCGCCAGCAGCTTGGAGACAGGGCTTCAGCCCCAGCATTTT; cdr3_aa: CASSLETGLQPQHF
clone_size: many; v_call: TRBV3-1; j_call: TRBJ2-7; d_call: TRBD1; cdr3_nt: TGTGCCAGCACAGGGGGACAGCCCTACGAGCAGTACTTC; cdr3_aa: CASTGGQPYEQYF
clone_size: few; v_call: TRBV6-2/TRBV6-3; j_call: TRBJ1-2; d_call: -; cdr3_nt: TGTGCCAGCAGTTACCAGGACCGCTATGGCTACACCTTC; cdr3_aa: CASSYQDRYGYTF
clone_size: few; v_call: TRBV28; j_call: TRBJ2-5; d_call: -; cdr3_nt: TGTGCCAGCAGCTCCCTCGGCCTTCCAGAGACCCAGTACTTC; cdr3_aa: CASSSLGLPETQYF
clone_size: few; v_call: TRBV3-1; j_call: TRBJ1-5; d_call: -; cdr3_nt: TGTGCCAGCAGTCCAGTTGAAAGCAATCAGCCCCAGCATTTT; cdr3_aa: CASSPVESNQPQHF
clone_size: few; v_call: TRBV25-1; j_call: TRBJ1-1; d_call: -; cdr3_nt: TGTGCCAGCAGTGAAAGATCTAACACTGAAGCTTTCTTT; cdr3_aa: CASSERSNTEAFF
clone_size: many; v_call: TRBV7-2; j_call: TRBJ1-1; d_call: -; cdr3_nt: TGTGCCAGCAGCTTACTTCTTGGGGACACTGAAGCTTTCTTT; cdr3_aa: CASSLLLGDTEAFF
clone_size: many; v_call: TRBV29-1; j_call: TRBJ1-1; d_call: TRBD1; cdr3_nt: TGCAGCTCTATCCCGGCAGGGGGCGATTCAGAAGCTTTCTTT; cdr3_aa: CSSIPAGGDSEAFF
clone_size: -; v_call: TRBV3-1; j_call: TRBJ2-7; d_call: -; cdr3_nt: TGTGCCAGCAGCCGGACGGGGAGCTCCTACGAGCAGTACTTC; cdr3_aa: CASSRTGSSYEQYF
clone_size: -; v_call: TRBV5-1; j_call: TRBJ2-3; d_call: -; cdr3_nt: TGCGCCAGCAGCTTTGGGGTGCTGAGCGATACGCAGTATTTT; cdr3_aa: CASSFGVLSDTQYF
clone_size: few; v_call: TRBV11-2; j_call: TRBJ2-5; d_call: -; cdr3_nt: TGTGCCAGCAGCTTAGGGTCTCCGGAAGAGACCCAGTACTTC; cdr3_aa: CASSLGSPEETQYF
clone_size: many; v_call: TRBV6-2/TRBV6-3; j_call: TRBJ2-7; d_call: TRBD2; cdr3_nt: TGTGCCAGCAGGCGTACTAGCGGGAGCTCCTACGAGCAGTACTTC; cdr3_aa: CASRRTSGSSYEQYF
clone_size: -; v_call: TRBV20-1; j_call: TRBJ2-1; d_call: -; cdr3_nt: TGCAGTGCTAGAGGGACTCAGCAGTTCTTC; cdr3_aa: CSARGTQQFF
clone_size: many; v_call: TRBV12-3/TRBV12-4; j_call: TRBJ2-2; d_call: TRBD2; cdr3_nt: TGTGCCAGCAGTCCAGGGACTAGTTCGATCGGGGAGCTGTTTTTT; cdr3_aa: CASSPGTSSIGELFF
clone_size: -; v_call: TRBV2; j_call: TRBJ2-5; d_call: -; cdr3_nt: TGTGCCAGCACCTCCCGGGGGGCCTCCTTCCAAGAGACCCAGTACTTC; cdr3_aa: CASTSRGASFQETQYF
clone_size: few; v_call: TRBV18; j_call: TRBJ1-4; d_call: -; cdr3_nt: TGTGCCAGCTCACCTTTGGAAAATGAAAAACTGTTTTTT; cdr3_aa: CASSPLENEKLFF
clone_size: -; v_call: TRBV4-3; j_call: TRBJ1-6; d_call: TRBD1; cdr3_nt: TGCGCCAGCAGCCAAGATTTTCCGGACAGGGGGGCGGCTTATAATTCACCCCTCCACTTT; cdr3_aa: CASSQDFPDRGAAYNSPLHF
clone_size: many; v_call: TRBV4-1; j_call: TRBJ2-4; d_call: -; cdr3_nt: TGCGCCAGCAGCCAAGATGTCCGGGGGGCTGGGGCCAAAAACATTCAGTACTTC; cdr3_aa: CASSQDVRGAGAKNIQYF
clone_size: few; v_call: TRBV4-1; j_call: TRBJ1-2; d_call: TRBD1; cdr3_nt: TGCGCCAGCAGGACAGGACAGGGGAACTATAACTCTAACTATGGCTACACCTTC; cdr3_aa: CASRTGQGNYNSNYGYTF
clone_size: few; v_call: TRBV9; j_call: TRBJ1-2; d_call: -; cdr3_nt: TGTGCCAGCAGCGCTAAACTCAACTATGGCTACACCTTC; cdr3_aa: CASSAKLNYGYTF